These 12 T cell receptor beta chains were all obtained from the same sample, sequenced in a study of blood T cell repertoires in COVID-19. Clones were read by immunoSEQ multiplex PCR, and TCRdb kept only the in-frame ones, dropping some. The sample records around 25,000 clones, about 80% being singletons. The specimen was peripheral blood. These receptors all stem from a man between 70 and 80 years old with acute or convalescent COVID-19.

Regarding this clone: At one boundary the junction diverges from the germline segment, which might be a read error. The gene calls are TRBV7-2 and TRBJ1-1, with D unclear. Looked up from germline, CDR1 is SGHTA and CDR2 is FQGNSA. CDR3 length: 14 amino acids. The CDR3 is CASSLGGVNTEAFF. For the CDR3, the DNA is TGTGCCAGCAGCTTAGGCGGGGTGAATACTGAAGCTTTCTTT.

This clone appeared once. This chain joins TRBV7-8 and TRBJ1-5; D not resolved. Germline V gene data show CDR1 as SGHVS and CDR2 as FQNEAQ. V was clipped by 2 bases and J by 2 bases, with 4 bases between them. The CDR3 length is 13 residues. The chain's CDR3 is CASSLFGNQPQHF. The CDR3 DNA follows: TGTGCCAGCAGCTTATTCGGCAATCAGCCCCAGCATTTT.

The CDR3 protein is CASSPQTGLNTEAFF. CDR3 nucleotides: TGTGCCAGCAGCCCACAGACAGGGCTGAACACTGAAGCTTTCTTT. The rearrangement uses TRBV7-2 and TRBJ1-1; TRBD1 aligns across 7 bases. The germline V gene has CDR1 SGHTA and CDR2 FQGNSA. The CDR3 totals 15 residues. J was trimmed by 0 bases and V by 5 bases; bases with no gene match: 6.

This clone was seen just once. CDR3 DNA sequence: TGTGCCAGCTCACGCTTTCAGGGGCAGGATAATGAAAAACTGTTTTTT. It codes for CASSRFQGQDNEKLFF. The chain links TRBV18 to TRBJ1-4; D possibly corresponds to TRBD1 (6 bases). Germline V lookup: CDR1 KGHSH, CDR2 LQKENI. The CDR3 length is 16 residues. Trimming shortened V by 4 bases and J by 4 bases, and 16 bases separated the two germline ends. The full variable domain, in which reference TRBV18 and TRBJ1-4 provide the parts outside the CDR3, is NAGVMQNPRHLVRRRGQEARLRCSPMKGHSHVYWYRQLPEEGLKFMVYLQKENIIDESGMPKERFSAEFPKEGPSILRIQQVVRGDSAAYFCASSRFQGQDNEKLFFGSGTQLSVL.

V usage is TRBV5-1 and J usage is TRBJ2-5, with D maybe TRBD2 (7 bases). V lost 4 bases and J lost 5, with 15 bases in between. The CDR3 extends over 14 amino acids. Germline assignment: CDR1 SGHRS and CDR2 YFSETQ. The CDR3 region is CASSNWGGAETQYF. Here the CDR3 DNA reads TGCGCCAGCAGCAACTGGGGGGGGGCTGAGACCCAGTACTTC.

The chain is built from TRBV25-1 and TRBJ2-1; 7 nucleotides match TRBD1. Unmatched junction bases numbered 4, after V lost 3 bases and J lost 8 bases. Germline CDR1 MGHDK, CDR2 SYGVNS. The CDR3 sequence is 13 residues long. CDR3 protein: CASSESRGYEQFF. CDR3 DNA sequence: TGTGCCAGCAGTGAGAGCAGGGGGTATGAGCAGTTCTTC.

The gene calls are TRBV27 and TRBJ2-2; D gene uncertain. V gave up 0 bases and J gave up 5 bases, with 7 bases separating them. Germline V lookup: CDR1 MNHEY, CDR2 SMNVEV (reference sequence). The CDR3 loop spans 14 amino acids. CDR3 sequence: CASSLSRLTGELFF. In DNA form, the CDR3 reads TGTGCCAGCAGTTTATCCCGCCTAACCGGGGAGCTGTTTTTT.

V gene TRBV29-1 combines with J gene TRBJ1-2, with 8 positions matching TRBD1. This CDR3 spans 12 amino acids. The V and J ends lost 7 bases and 3 bases, in that order; junction bases with no gene match: 4. The V gene's germline CDR1 is SQVTM and CDR2 ANQGSEA. CDR3 amino acids: CSALTGDYGYTF. The CDR3 bases are TGCAGCGCCCTGACAGGGGACTATGGCTACACCTTC.

The chain employs TRBV7-2 and TRBJ1-2, with 9 bases matching TRBD1. The length of the CDR3 is 16 residues. Germline loops: CDR1 SGHTA, CDR2 FQGNSA. J lost 8 bases, V lost 7 bases, and 17 bases had no gene match. This CDR3 is CASTRDRDPSIDGYTF. In DNA form, the CDR3 reads TGTGCCAGCACCCGGGACAGGGATCCAAGTATCGACGGCTACACCTTC.

The rearrangement uses TRBV14 and TRBJ1-3, with no clear D. The germline V and J ends were trimmed by 4 bases and 4 bases, with 17 bases remaining between them. The CDR3 covers 16 residues. The germline CDR1 and CDR2 sequences are SGHDN and FVKESK. The CDR3, as DNA: TGTGCCAGCAGCCGATTTGCCGCGGGATCCGGAAACACCATATATTTT. Its protein product is CASSRFAAGSGNTIYF.

This clone has a single count. This chain links TRBV11-2 with TRBJ1-3; 7 bases align to TRBD1. Germline V lookup: CDR1 SGHAT, CDR2 FQNNGV. Losses at the gene ends were 4 bases for V and 1 base for J; bases not matched to a gene: 4. This CDR3 spans 15 amino acids. The CDR3 nucleotides are TGTGCCAGCAGCTACAACAGGGGTTCTGGAAACACCATATATTTT. As protein: CASSYNRGSGNTIYF.

The rearrangement joins TRBV3-1 (or the pseudogene TRBV3-2) to TRBJ1-3; D gene ambiguous. V was pared by 2 bases and J by 4 bases, with 9 bases between. The CDR3 contains 14 residues. CDR1 is LGHDT, CDR2 YNNKEL, per germline (reference sequence). CDR3 sequence: CASSQMLSGNTIYF. In DNA, the CDR3 is TGTGCCAGCAGCCAAATGCTATCGGGAAACACCATATATTTT.